This T cell receptor (beta chain) was captured in a study of blood T cell repertoires in COVID-19. About the research overall: From T cells, B-cell-depleted T cells, or PBMCs came the material, which was cDNA or gDNA.

Germline CDR1 LGHDT, CDR2 YNNKEL (reference sequence). V lost 2 bases and J lost 2, with 13 bases in between. The CDR3 runs 17 residues. This clone turned up a few times. The protocol was immunoSEQ multiplex PCR, while the TCRdb copy is restricted to in-frame clones and leaves out a portion. The sample lists about 92,000 clones, around 86% occurring once. Specimen: peripheral blood. The chain has TRBV3-1 (or the pseudogene TRBV3-2) and TRBJ2-6; possibly TRBD1 for D (5 bases). This TCR came from a woman of 80 years or more with active or convalescent COVID-19. The CDR3 sequence: CASSQSLGQAGANVLTF. The CDR3 nucleotides read TGTGCCAGCAGCCAATCCTTGGGGCAGGCTGGGGCCAACGTCCTGACTTTC.